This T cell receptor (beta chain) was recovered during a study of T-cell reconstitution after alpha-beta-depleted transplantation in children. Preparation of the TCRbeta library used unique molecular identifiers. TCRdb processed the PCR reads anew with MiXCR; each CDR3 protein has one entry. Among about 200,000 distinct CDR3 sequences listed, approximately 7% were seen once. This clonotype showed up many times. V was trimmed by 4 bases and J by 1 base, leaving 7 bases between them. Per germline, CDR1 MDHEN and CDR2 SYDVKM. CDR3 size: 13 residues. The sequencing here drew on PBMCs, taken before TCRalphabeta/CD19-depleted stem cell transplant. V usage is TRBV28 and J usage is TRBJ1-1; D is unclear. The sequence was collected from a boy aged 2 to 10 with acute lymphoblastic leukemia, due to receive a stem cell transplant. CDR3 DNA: TGTGCCAGCAGTTCTATAGCGAACACTGAAGCTTTCTTT. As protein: CASSSIANTEAFF. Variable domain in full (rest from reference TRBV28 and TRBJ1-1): DVKVTQSSRYLVKRTGEKVFLECVQDMDHENMFWYRQDPGLGLRLIYFSYDVKMKEKGDIPEGYSVSREKKERFSLILESASTNQTSMYLCASSSIANTEAFFGQGTRLTVV.